This TCR beta chain was sequenced in a study of blood T cell repertoires in COVID-19. Study in general: COVID-19 samples from acute and convalescent phases originated in the United States, Italy and Spain.

Trimming removed 3 bases from V and 5 bases from J; junction bases left unmatched: 6. The CDR3 totals 16 residues. CDR1 is SGHVS and CDR2 is FNYEAQ in the germline V gene. The data were produced by immunoSEQ multiplex PCR, yet TCRdb's version contains in-frame clones alone and is incomplete. The repertoire consists of 250,000 to 300,000 clones, with about 80% occurring once and the leading ten covering under 5%. Participant age was roughly 18 to 95 years, and participants resided in fewer than 30 US areas. Cohorts were determined from participant-reported clinical history. Sequenced: PBMCs or T cells enriched from blood (not recorded which). The V call is TRBV7-6, the J call TRBJ2-1, with 11 bases fitting TRBD2. The source of this sequence is a man younger than 40 with acute COVID-19. CDR3 nucleotides: TGTGCCAGCAGCTTGGCGACTAGCGGGAAAAACAATGAGCAGTTCTTC. It encodes CASSLATSGKNNEQFF.